The 8 T cell receptor beta chains given below trace back to one sample, sequenced in a study of T cell responses to AZD1222 COVID-19 vaccine. Using immunoSEQ multiplex PCR, the repertoire was profiled, and TCRdb retains in-frame clones only, with some absent. The sample shows 150,000 to 170,000 clones, 90% of them seen only once. The input for sequencing was peripheral blood, taken on day 0 of AZD1222 vaccination. The receptors stem from an adult in good health.

The V gene is TRBV9, the J gene TRBJ1-2, with D tentatively TRBD1 (6 bases). This CDR3 region has 13 residues. The germline V gene encodes CDR1 SGDLS and CDR2 YYNGEE. Trimming removed 4 bases from V and 3 bases from J, with 10 bases in between. The CDR3 region is CASSTRGHYGYTF. CDR3 nucleotide sequence: TGTGCCAGCAGCACGCGGGGGCACTATGGCTACACCTTC.

The CDR3 protein is CASRPARESSGANVLTF. The CDR3 DNA is TGTGCCAGCCGTCCAGCTAGGGAAAGCTCTGGGGCCAACGTCCTGACTTTC. The gene calls are TRBV5-4 and TRBJ2-6, with D hard to call. This CDR3 has 17 amino acids. V was clipped by 7 bases and J by 0 bases, with 17 bases between them. The germline gives CDR1 SGHNT, CDR2 YYREEE (reference sequence).

This clone was observed once. The chain joins TRBV5-1 to TRBJ1-2, with D possibly being TRBD1 (5 bases). With 4 bases removed from V and 8 bases from J, the gap between germline ends came to 18 bases. In germline, CDR1 is SGHRS, CDR2 YFSETQ. This CDR3 is 14 amino acids long. The CDR3 sequence is CASSRLRDAEGYTF. DNA of the CDR3: TGCGCCAGCAGCAGGCTCCGGGACGCCGAGGGCTACACCTTC.

CDR3 sequence (DNA): TGTGCCATCAGTGAGTCGAGGCAGGGGAACACTGAAGCTTTCTTT. This codes for CAISESRQGNTEAFF. The V call is TRBV10-3, the J call TRBJ1-1; maybe TRBD1 (5 bases). Germline V gene data show CDR1 as ENHRY and CDR2 as SYGVKD. V was trimmed by 0 bases and J by 1 base, leaving 9 bases between them. The CDR3 totals 15 residues.

The chain has TRBV7-8 and TRBJ1-5; D possibly corresponds to TRBD1 (6 bases). Germline CDR1 SGHVS, CDR2 FQNEAQ. This CDR3 is 14 amino acids long. V was pared by 5 bases and J by 3 bases, with 11 bases between. The CDR3 loop reads CASSPQGFNQPQHF. The CDR3 DNA is TGTGCCAGCAGCCCACAGGGATTCAATCAGCCCCAGCATTTT.

The chain employs TRBV19 and TRBJ1-3; weak D call: TRBD1 (6 bases). The germline CDR1 and CDR2 sequences are LNHDA and SQIVND (reference sequence). The length of the CDR3 is 17 residues. Trimming took off 0 bases at V and 2 bases at J, with 14 bases between the two ends. The CDR3 DNA follows: TGTGCCAGTAGTATAGAGGGAACAGGGAGAACTGGAAACACCATATATTTT. This sequence encodes CASSIEGTGRTGNTIYF.

Here the CDR3 reads CASSVAGNANYGYTF. In DNA, the CDR3 is TGTGCCAGCAGCGTAGCTGGGAATGCTAACTATGGCTACACCTTC. The chain couples TRBV9 to TRBJ1-2; no clear D. Looked up from germline, CDR1 is SGDLS and CDR2 is YYNGEE. The V gene lost 0 bases and the J gene lost 0 bases, with 9 bases spanning the gap. The CDR3 sequence is 15 residues long.

The V and J genes are TRBV11-1 and TRBJ1-2; perhaps TRBD1 as D (6 bases). Germline CDR1 is SGHAT and CDR2 is FQDESV (reference sequence). The CDR3 totals 14 residues. The V and J ends lost 5 bases and 4 bases respectively, with 14 bases between them. The CDR3 DNA reads TGTGCCAGCAGCCCCGGGGGCTTCTCCTATGGCTACACCTTC. This codes for CASSPGGFSYGYTF.